This TCR beta chain stems from a study of CD8 T cell repertoires and HIV-1 epitope variants. Study summary: Each of Twenty-five Gag and Nef epitope peptides stimulated a separate culture. Control wells had CMV/EBV/flu peptides, negative Ebola AY9, or no peptide. General study results and limits: This assay reports beta chains of antigen-expanded cells, not T cell function. Some ten TCR beta clonotypes were antigen-specific, 5 to 7 apparently recognizing autologous or escape variants.

Of note for this clone: The antigen remains undetermined.

The data were produced by immunoSEQ multiplex PCR, yet TCRdb's version contains in-frame clones alone and is incomplete. The data show some 5,600 clones, around three fifths seen once. Between the trimmed V and J ends, which lost 3 bases and 0 bases, there was a span of 6 bases. The CDR3 runs to 13 residues. CDR1 and CDR2 (germline): WSHSY, SAAADI. The gene calls are TRBV10-2 and TRBJ2-7; D is unclear. Material for sequencing was cultured CD8+ T cells derived from PBMCs. The receptor was derived from a male donor with HIV. The DNA of the CDR3 is TGCGCCAGCAGTGAAGGGTACTCCTACGAGCAGTACTTC. This gives the protein CASSEGYSYEQYF.